Listed below are T cell receptor beta chains from one sample, sequenced in a study of identical twins. TCRdb reprocessed the 5' RACE reads with MiXCR, giving one entry per CDR3 protein. The table lists approximately 230,000 distinct CDR3 sequences, over 5% of them singletons. The same data also contributed to another study, on T cells expressing NK-cell markers.

The sample comprised CD8+ T cells sorted from blood. The origin of the receptors is a young woman in good health. The CDR3 runs from the conserved cysteine through the conserved F or W. Each record gives: CDR3 protein, CDR3 DNA, V gene, D gene, J gene, clone size. The D gene is left open where the match is weak. Some rows have no size entry. The others give once, few or many, or a class for an expanded clone.

cdr3_aa: CASNGQVNTDTQYF; cdr3_nt: TGTGCCAGCAACGGACAGGTCAACACAGATACGCAGTATTTT; v_call: TRBV2; d_call: TRBD1; j_call: TRBJ2-3; clone_size: -
cdr3_aa: CASTGLGQPQHF; cdr3_nt: TGTGCCAGCACCGGGCTAGGCCAGCCCCAGCATTTT; v_call: TRBV7-9; d_call: -; j_call: TRBJ1-5; clone_size: -
cdr3_aa: CASSPAQNIQYF; cdr3_nt: TGTGCCAGCAGCCCCGCACAAAACATTCAGTACTTC; v_call: TRBV12-3/TRBV12-4; d_call: -; j_call: TRBJ2-4; clone_size: -
cdr3_aa: CASSLLLDSYTDTQYF; cdr3_nt: TGTGCCAGCAGCTTACTCTTGGACAGCTACACAGATACGCAGTATTTT; v_call: TRBV5-6; d_call: -; j_call: TRBJ2-3; clone_size: -
cdr3_aa: CASSSPQDTQYF; cdr3_nt: TGTGCCAGCAGTTCGCCACAGGATACGCAGTATTTT; v_call: TRBV6-5; d_call: -; j_call: TRBJ2-3; clone_size: -
cdr3_aa: CASSQEATSGLNIQYF; cdr3_nt: TGTGCCAGCAGCCAGGAGGCGACTAGCGGATTAAACATTCAGTACTTC; v_call: TRBV3-1; d_call: TRBD2; j_call: TRBJ2-4; clone_size: many
cdr3_aa: CASMYGQETQYF; cdr3_nt: TGTGCCAGCATGTACGGGCAAGAGACCCAGTACTTC; v_call: TRBV6-2/TRBV6-3; d_call: -; j_call: TRBJ2-5; clone_size: -
cdr3_aa: CASSIGSGSLWEQYF; cdr3_nt: TGTGCCAGTAGTATCGGTAGCGGCTCGTTGTGGGAGCAGTACTTC; v_call: TRBV19; d_call: -; j_call: TRBJ2-7; clone_size: few
cdr3_aa: CASIGKDNYEQYF; cdr3_nt: TGCGCCAGCATTGGAAAGGATAACTACGAGCAGTACTTC; v_call: TRBV10-2; d_call: -; j_call: TRBJ2-7; clone_size: -
cdr3_aa: CASSSGQLGYTF; cdr3_nt: TGTGCCAGCAGCTCGGGACAGTTGGGCTACACCTTC; v_call: TRBV9; d_call: TRBD1; j_call: TRBJ1-2; clone_size: few
cdr3_aa: CASSGLNSNQPQHF; cdr3_nt: TGTGCCAGCAGCGGATTAAATAGCAATCAGCCCCAGCATTTT; v_call: TRBV7-9; d_call: -; j_call: TRBJ1-5; clone_size: few
cdr3_aa: CASSLRDGELFF; cdr3_nt: TGTGCCAGCAGCTTACGGGACGGGGAGCTGTTTTTT; v_call: TRBV7-6; d_call: -; j_call: TRBJ2-2; clone_size: -
cdr3_aa: CASSSSAGPYEQYF; cdr3_nt: TGTGCCAGCAGCTCCTCAGCGGGCCCGTACGAGCAGTACTTC; v_call: TRBV7-9; d_call: -; j_call: TRBJ2-7; clone_size: many
cdr3_aa: CSAKIWTENTEAFF; cdr3_nt: TGCAGTGCCAAAATTTGGACGGAAAACACTGAAGCTTTCTTT; v_call: TRBV20-1; d_call: -; j_call: TRBJ1-1; clone_size: many
cdr3_aa: CSVVLTGELFF; cdr3_nt: TGCAGCGTTGTGCTCACCGGGGAGCTGTTTTTT; v_call: TRBV29-1; d_call: -; j_call: TRBJ2-2; clone_size: -
cdr3_aa: CASSLEQTSMNTGELFF; cdr3_nt: TGTGCCAGCAGCTTAGAACAGACTAGTATGAACACCGGGGAGCTGTTTTTT; v_call: TRBV7-8; d_call: -; j_call: TRBJ2-2; clone_size: many
cdr3_aa: CASSYRSSYNEQFF; cdr3_nt: TGTGCCAGCAGTTACCGGAGCTCCTACAATGAGCAGTTCTTC; v_call: TRBV12-3/TRBV12-4; d_call: -; j_call: TRBJ2-1; clone_size: few
cdr3_aa: CASSDDRMPKNIQYF; cdr3_nt: TGCGCCAGCAGTGACGACCGTATGCCCAAAAACATTCAGTACTTC; v_call: TRBV10-2; d_call: -; j_call: TRBJ2-4; clone_size: -
cdr3_aa: CASSVGGVNTGELFF; cdr3_nt: TGTGCCAGCAGCGTAGGTGGGGTTAACACCGGGGAGCTGTTTTTT; v_call: TRBV9; d_call: -; j_call: TRBJ2-2; clone_size: many
cdr3_aa: CASSSGTVNTEAFF; cdr3_nt: TGTGCCAGCAGTTCCGGGACGGTGAACACTGAAGCTTTCTTT; v_call: TRBV6-5; d_call: -; j_call: TRBJ1-1; clone_size: -
cdr3_aa: CASREETGELFF; cdr3_nt: TGTGCCAGCAGGGAGGAAACCGGGGAGCTGTTTTTT; v_call: TRBV27; d_call: -; j_call: TRBJ2-2; clone_size: -
cdr3_aa: CASSPERDTGELFF; cdr3_nt: TGTGCCAGCTCACCTGAAAGGGATACCGGGGAGCTGTTTTTT; v_call: TRBV18; d_call: -; j_call: TRBJ2-2; clone_size: few
cdr3_aa: CASSPYQGTQETQYF; cdr3_nt: TGCGCCAGCAGCCCCTACCAGGGAACACAAGAGACCCAGTACTTC; v_call: TRBV4-3; d_call: -; j_call: TRBJ2-5; clone_size: few
cdr3_aa: CSAAPWTSGKNIQYF; cdr3_nt: TGCAGTGCTGCTCCCTGGACTAGTGGCAAAAACATTCAGTACTTC; v_call: TRBV20-1; d_call: TRBD2; j_call: TRBJ2-4; clone_size: -
cdr3_aa: CSARVWDTQYF; cdr3_nt: TGCAGTGCTAGAGTATGGGATACGCAGTATTTT; v_call: TRBV20-1; d_call: -; j_call: TRBJ2-3; clone_size: few
cdr3_aa: CASSSFGDSPDDTIYF; cdr3_nt: TGTGCCAGCAGCTCATTTGGGGATTCACCCGACGACACCATATATTTT; v_call: TRBV7-9; d_call: -; j_call: TRBJ1-3; clone_size: -
cdr3_aa: CASGRTSQETQYF; cdr3_nt: TGTGCCAGCGGGAGGACTAGCCAAGAGACCCAGTACTTC; v_call: TRBV9; d_call: TRBD2; j_call: TRBJ2-5; clone_size: -
cdr3_aa: CASSPRMGIRTDTQYF; cdr3_nt: TGTGCCAGCAGTCCAAGAATGGGAATCCGGACAGATACGCAGTATTTT; v_call: TRBV3-1; d_call: -; j_call: TRBJ2-3; clone_size: many
cdr3_aa: CASGQPRGGGYEQYF; cdr3_nt: TGTGCTAGTGGACAACCCCGCGGGGGGGGCTACGAGCAGTACTTC; v_call: TRBV12-5; d_call: TRBD2; j_call: TRBJ2-7; clone_size: -
cdr3_aa: CASSVDGNYNEQFF; cdr3_nt: TGTGCCAGCAGCGTAGACGGAAACTACAATGAGCAGTTCTTC; v_call: TRBV9; d_call: -; j_call: TRBJ2-1; clone_size: few
cdr3_aa: CASSPGQGKEAFF; cdr3_nt: TGTGCCAGCAGCCCGGGACAGGGCAAGGAAGCTTTCTTT; v_call: TRBV7-9; d_call: TRBD1; j_call: TRBJ1-1; clone_size: many
cdr3_aa: CAISGPDSNQPQHF; cdr3_nt: TGTGCCATCAGTGGTCCGGATAGCAATCAGCCCCAGCATTTT; v_call: TRBV10-3; d_call: -; j_call: TRBJ1-5; clone_size: -
cdr3_aa: CASSRGGGAGERAYEQYF; cdr3_nt: TGTGCCAGCAGCCGAGGAGGGGGAGCGGGAGAGAGGGCCTACGAGCAGTACTTC; v_call: TRBV6-2/TRBV6-3; d_call: TRBD2; j_call: TRBJ2-7; clone_size: -
cdr3_aa: CASSSSGGRGGELFF; cdr3_nt: TGTGCCAGCAGTTCGAGCGGGGGACGAGGCGGGGAGCTGTTTTTT; v_call: TRBV27; d_call: TRBD2; j_call: TRBJ2-2; clone_size: few
cdr3_aa: CSASPGNTEAFF; cdr3_nt: TGCAGTGCTAGTCCGGGGAACACTGAAGCTTTCTTT; v_call: TRBV20-1; d_call: -; j_call: TRBJ1-1; clone_size: few
cdr3_aa: CASSFGTGGGYTF; cdr3_nt: TGTGCCAGCAGTTTTGGGACAGGGGGTGGCTACACCTTC; v_call: TRBV27; d_call: TRBD1; j_call: TRBJ1-2; clone_size: many
cdr3_aa: CASSTRQGASNQPQHF; cdr3_nt: TGTGCCAGCAGTACACGACAGGGGGCAAGCAATCAGCCCCAGCATTTT; v_call: TRBV6-5; d_call: TRBD1; j_call: TRBJ1-5; clone_size: -
cdr3_aa: CASSFLLGAGDGYTF; cdr3_nt: TGTGCCAGCAGTTTTCTACTGGGGGCGGGGGATGGCTACACCTTC; v_call: TRBV12-3/TRBV12-4; d_call: -; j_call: TRBJ1-2; clone_size: many
cdr3_aa: CASSYLAGGTQETQYF; cdr3_nt: TGTGCCAGCAGCTACCTAGCGGGGGGGACCCAAGAGACCCAGTACTTC; v_call: TRBV11-2; d_call: TRBD2; j_call: TRBJ2-5; clone_size: -
cdr3_aa: CTSRTPDGTESSYNEQFF; cdr3_nt: TGTACCAGCAGGACCCCAGACGGGACCGAGAGCTCCTACAATGAGCAGTTCTTC; v_call: TRBV3-1; d_call: -; j_call: TRBJ2-1; clone_size: -
cdr3_aa: CASSYNSVYNEQFF; cdr3_nt: TGTGCCAGCAGTTACAATAGCGTTTACAATGAGCAGTTCTTC; v_call: TRBV6-2/TRBV6-3; d_call: -; j_call: TRBJ2-1; clone_size: few
cdr3_aa: CASSQAQNTEAFF; cdr3_nt: TGTGCCAGCAGCCAAGCGCAGAACACTGAAGCTTTCTTT; v_call: TRBV3-1; d_call: -; j_call: TRBJ1-1; clone_size: few
cdr3_aa: CASSSGGAPDTQYF; cdr3_nt: TGTGCCAGCAGCAGCGGGGGGGCCCCAGATACGCAGTATTTT; v_call: TRBV13; d_call: TRBD2; j_call: TRBJ2-3; clone_size: -
cdr3_aa: CASSSEGPPNEQYF; cdr3_nt: TGTGCCAGCAGCTCCGAGGGGCCCCCTAACGAGCAGTACTTC; v_call: TRBV7-3; d_call: -; j_call: TRBJ2-7; clone_size: few
cdr3_aa: CASSKHPLPTSWVFGEQFF; cdr3_nt: TGTGCCAGCAGCAAACATCCCCTCCCGACTAGTTGGGTATTCGGTGAGCAGTTCTTC; v_call: TRBV21-1; d_call: -; j_call: TRBJ2-1; clone_size: many
cdr3_aa: CASSEASGSYNEQFF; cdr3_nt: TGTGCCAGCAGTGAAGCTAGCGGCTCCTACAATGAGCAGTTCTTC; v_call: TRBV6-1; d_call: -; j_call: TRBJ2-1; clone_size: many
cdr3_aa: CASSRLSYEQYF; cdr3_nt: TGTGCCAGCAGCCGCCTAAGCTACGAGCAGTACTTC; v_call: TRBV13; d_call: -; j_call: TRBJ2-7; clone_size: few
cdr3_aa: CASSLVTTGEQYF; cdr3_nt: TGTGCCAGCAGCTTAGTGACGACCGGGGAGCAGTACTTC; v_call: TRBV7-2; d_call: -; j_call: TRBJ2-7; clone_size: few
cdr3_aa: CASSIARPVYNEQFF; cdr3_nt: TGTGCCAGCAGCATAGCGCGTCCCGTCTACAATGAGCAGTTCTTC; v_call: TRBV6-1; d_call: -; j_call: TRBJ2-1; clone_size: -
cdr3_aa: CASSWRGEQYF; cdr3_nt: TGTGCCAGCAGCTGGAGGGGCGAGCAGTACTTC; v_call: TRBV7-9; d_call: -; j_call: TRBJ2-7; clone_size: many
cdr3_aa: CASSQYPGSERETQYF; cdr3_nt: TGTGCCAGCAGCCAGTATCCGGGATCGGAAAGAGAGACCCAGTACTTC; v_call: TRBV11-2; d_call: -; j_call: TRBJ2-5; clone_size: few
cdr3_aa: CASSYGTLKAGELFF; cdr3_nt: TGCGCCAGCAGTTACGGGACTCTTAAAGCCGGGGAGCTGTTTTTT; v_call: TRBV4-3; d_call: -; j_call: TRBJ2-2; clone_size: few
cdr3_aa: CASSFNLASGANVLTF; cdr3_nt: TGTGCCAGCAGTTTTAATCTGGCCTCTGGGGCCAACGTCCTGACTTTC; v_call: TRBV27; d_call: -; j_call: TRBJ2-6; clone_size: medium-sized
cdr3_aa: CASSLGLISNQPQHF; cdr3_nt: TGTGCCAGCAGCCTAGGACTTATCAGCAATCAGCCCCAGCATTTT; v_call: TRBV11-2; d_call: -; j_call: TRBJ1-5; clone_size: few
cdr3_aa: CSANDGLAGGDEQYF; cdr3_nt: TGCAGTGCAAACGATGGACTAGCGGGAGGAGATGAGCAGTACTTC; v_call: TRBV20-1; d_call: TRBD2; j_call: TRBJ2-7; clone_size: -
cdr3_aa: CASSFTERGGTDTQYF; cdr3_nt: TGTGCCAGCAGTTTTACCGAGCGGGGAGGCACAGATACGCAGTATTTT; v_call: TRBV12-3/TRBV12-4; d_call: TRBD2; j_call: TRBJ2-3; clone_size: -
cdr3_aa: CSASRRGRAWETQYF; cdr3_nt: TGCAGTGCTTCTCGACGCGGGAGGGCCTGGGAGACCCAGTACTTC; v_call: TRBV20-1; d_call: TRBD2; j_call: TRBJ2-5; clone_size: -
cdr3_aa: CSARDTGAYTGELFF; cdr3_nt: TGCAGTGCTAGAGATACCGGGGCGTACACCGGGGAGCTGTTTTTT; v_call: TRBV20-1; d_call: -; j_call: TRBJ2-2; clone_size: -
cdr3_aa: CASSPGLAGGGEQFF; cdr3_nt: TGTGCCAGCAGCCCCGGACTAGCGGGAGGGGGAGAGCAGTTCTTC; v_call: TRBV3-1; d_call: TRBD2; j_call: TRBJ2-1; clone_size: few